These 27 T cell receptor beta chains originate from one sample sequenced in a study of beta chain features in type 1 diabetes. The study reverse transcribed the entire isolated RNA, so it sequenced expressed TCRB transcripts. Method: immunoSEQ multiplex PCR; TCRdb's copy keeps in-frame clones and lacks some. The sample consists of 970,000 or so clones, roughly a sixth of them appearing once. Input material: naive CD4+ T cells from blood. Receptors were obtained from a woman younger than 30 in good health.

This clone was seen a few times. The V call is TRBV10-3, the J call TRBJ2-4; 7 nucleotides align to TRBD1. Germline V gives CDR1 ENHRY, CDR2 SYGVKD. The CDR3 sequence is 16 residues long. The ends lost 6 bases at V and 0 bases at J; junction bases unmatched: 8. The CDR3 sequence is CAISEGQYIAKNIQYF. The CDR3 nucleotides read TGTGCCATCAGCGAGGGACAGTATATAGCCAAAAACATTCAGTACTTC.

In its sample, this clone was seen a few times. The chain joins TRBV7-8 to TRBJ2-1, with D tentatively TRBD2 (6 bases). CDR1 is SGHVS, CDR2 FQNEAQ, per germline. The CDR3 contains 15 residues. The germline V and J ends were trimmed by 3 bases and 4 bases, with 13 bases remaining between them. The CDR3 DNA follows: TGTGCCAGCAGCTTCCGGGAGAACTCATACAATGAGCAGTTCTTC. Residues: CASSFRENSYNEQFF.

The sample holds a few counts of this clone. The chain has TRBV7-9 and TRBJ1-6; TRBD1 agrees at 11 bases. Germline V lookup: CDR1 SEHNR, CDR2 FQNEAQ (reference sequence). The CDR3 covers 14 residues. V was clipped by 5 bases and J by 11 bases; unmatched bases: 5. The CDR3 DNA reads TGTGCCAGCAGCGGGGACAGGGGGAGGACACCCCTCCACTTT. Its translation: CASSGDRGRTPLHF.

In its sample, this clone was seen a few times. The V call is TRBV7-8, the J call TRBJ2-7; TRBD1 agrees at 7 bases. The germline gives CDR1 SGHVS, CDR2 FQNEAQ. Losses at the gene ends were 4 bases for V and 6 bases for J; bases not matched to a gene: 9. This CDR3 region has 14 residues. The CDR3 DNA sequence: TGTGCCAGCAGCTGGGCCGGGACAGTAGCCGAGCAGTACTTC. Its translation: CASSWAGTVAEQYF.

This clone was seen only a few times. The rearrangement joins TRBV28 to TRBJ1-1; TRBD1 might be the D (5 bases). This CDR3 is built from 13 residues. From germline, CDR1 is MDHEN and CDR2 SYDVKM. Trimming pared 6 bases from V and 9 bases from J, leaving 17 bases between. As DNA, the CDR3 is TGTGCCAGCAGCCCGGGGGTAGGGGATAAAGCTTTCTTT. It specifies CASSPGVGDKAFF.

This clone came up a few times. The gene calls are TRBV28 and TRBJ2-7; D possibly uses TRBD1 or TRBD2 (5 bases each). The V and J ends lost 6 bases and 7 bases respectively, with 13 bases between them. The V gene's germline CDR1 is MDHEN and CDR2 SYDVKM. The length of the CDR3 is 12 residues. The CDR3, as DNA: TGTGCCAGCAGGCTTCAGAGGGGAGAGCAGTACTTC. Its protein is CASRLQRGEQYF.

In its sample, this clone was seen a few times. The V and J genes are TRBV5-4 and TRBJ1-4; D is ambiguous. With 0 bases removed from V and 4 bases from J, the gap between germline ends came to 4 bases. Germline lookup yields CDR1 SGHNT and CDR2 YYREEE (reference sequence). The CDR3 is 13 amino acids. This CDR3 reads CASSLGFNEKLFF. DNA for the CDR3: TGTGCCAGCAGCTTGGGATTTAATGAAAAACTGTTTTTT.

This rearrangement joins TRBV10-2 to TRBJ2-7; 8 bases agree with TRBD2. Germline V gives CDR1 WSHSY, CDR2 SAAADI. V shed 6 bases and J 10 bases; nucleotides not matched to a gene: 5. This CDR3 is built from 11 residues. The CDR3 DNA follows: TGCGCCAGCAGATTAGCGGGGACTCAGTACTTC. This translates into CASRLAGTQYF.

This clone was found a few times. The chain recombines TRBV20-1 with TRBJ2-7, with unresolved D. Germline V gene lookup returns CDR1 DFQATT and CDR2 SNEGSKA (reference sequence). CDR3 length: 11 residues. Trimming stripped 6 bases from V and 3 bases from J, with 9 bases between. This chain's CDR3 is CSAVDNYEQYF. As DNA, the CDR3 is TGCAGTGCCGTAGACAACTACGAGCAGTACTTC.

The chain couples TRBV4-3 to TRBJ2-5; tentative D call: TRBD1 (5 bases). V lost 1 base, J lost 1 base, and 16 bases lay in between. CDR3 length: 17 amino acids. In germline, CDR1 is LGHNA, CDR2 YSLEER. In DNA, the CDR3 is TGCGCCAGCAGCCAAGCCCCCCAGGGAACTATCCAAGAGACCCAGTACTTC. This encodes CASSQAPQGTIQETQYF.

This clone was seen a handful of times. The chain recombines TRBV12-5 with TRBJ2-1; 9 bases are a match to TRBD1. Germline V lookup: CDR1 LGHNT, CDR2 FRNRAP. V lost 6 bases and J lost 8; bases outside the gene matches: 11. CDR3 length: 15 amino acids. The CDR3 sequence is CASGYSGTGKDEQFF. CDR3 nucleotides: TGTGCTAGTGGCTATTCGGGGACAGGGAAGGATGAGCAGTTCTTC.

This chain connects TRBV5-1 to TRBJ2-7, with TRBD2 matching 13 bases. The CDR3 consists of 15 residues. The germline CDR1 and CDR2 sequences are SGHRS and YFSETQ. V lost 4 bases, J lost 7 bases, and 8 bases stayed unmatched. The CDR3 here is CASSPGLAGSGEQYF. The CDR3 coding sequence is TGCGCCAGCAGCCCGGGACTAGCGGGGTCGGGGGAGCAGTACTTC.

CDR3 region: CASSQDRDSTEQFF. Written as DNA, the CDR3 is TGTGCCAGCAGCCAAGATAGGGATTCGACCGAGCAGTTCTTC. The chain uses TRBV4-2 and TRBJ2-1; D is undetermined. Trimming cost V 0 bases and J 10 bases, with 13 bases left between them. This CDR3 comprises 14 residues. Germline assignment: CDR1 LGHNA and CDR2 YNFKEQ.

In its sample, this clone was seen a few times. The rearrangement joins TRBV10-2 to TRBJ2-7; maybe TRBD2 (5 bases). The germline V and J ends were trimmed by 3 bases and 2 bases, with 11 bases remaining between them. Germline V gene data show CDR1 as WSHSY and CDR2 as SAAADI. The CDR3 consists of 14 residues. CDR3: CASSDRTDAYEQYF. The DNA of the CDR3 is TGCGCCAGCAGTGATAGGACTGACGCCTACGAGCAGTACTTC.

The genes are TRBV7-2 and TRBJ2-5, with D maybe TRBD2 (7 bases). This CDR3 region has 16 residues. Trimming removed 5 bases at V and 2 bases at J, with 18 bases between. Germline V gene sequence: CDR1 SGHTA, CDR2 FQGNSA. CDR3 region: CASSPRRGGEQETQYF. As DNA, the CDR3 is TGTGCCAGCAGCCCCCGCCGAGGGGGGGAACAAGAGACCCAGTACTTC.

This clone was counted a few times. The genes are TRBV27 and TRBJ2-7; a possible D gene is TRBD2 (5 bases). The CDR3 totals 13 residues. V was pared by 6 bases and J by 4 bases, with 13 bases between. Germline V gives CDR1 MNHEY, CDR2 SMNVEV (reference sequence). The CDR3 is CASRVRGGYEQYF. As DNA, the CDR3 is TGTGCCAGCAGAGTCCGCGGAGGATACGAGCAGTACTTC.

This clone was seen only a few times. V usage is TRBV25-1 and J usage is TRBJ2-7; 8 nucleotides agree with TRBD2. This CDR3 is built from 13 residues. Germline V gene sequence: CDR1 MGHDK, CDR2 SYGVNS. Trimming removed 8 bases from V and 4 bases from J; junction bases left unmatched: 7. CDR3: CASASGGRYEQYF. CDR3 nucleotide sequence: TGTGCCAGCGCTTCGGGGGGGAGGTACGAGCAGTACTTC.

The chain has TRBV6-5 and TRBJ2-2; 8 positions match TRBD1. V dropped 1 base and J dropped 6; count of bases not matched to a gene: 4. The CDR3 loop spans 15 amino acids. Per the germline V gene, CDR1 is MNHEY and CDR2 is SVGAGI. In DNA, the CDR3 is TGTGCCAGCAGTTACTTGATACAGGGGGCCGGGGAGCTGTTTTTT. This gives the protein CASSYLIQGAGELFF.

The chain combines TRBV5-1 with TRBJ2-3; 12 bases map to TRBD2. From germline, CDR1 is SGHRS and CDR2 YFSETQ. Trimming took 3 bases from V and 2 from J; bases not matched to a gene: 7. The CDR3 extends over 17 amino acids. The CDR3 DNA follows: TGCGCCAGCAGCTCATGGACTAGCGGGGCGAACACAGATACGCAGTATTTT. Residues: CASSSWTSGANTDTQYF. Supplemented by reference TRBV5-1 and TRBJ2-3, the full variable domain reads KAGVTQTPRYLIKTRGQQVTLSCSPISGHRSVSWYQQTPGQGLQFLFEYFSETQRNKGNFPGRFSGRQFSNSRSEMNVSTLELGDSALYLCASSSWTSGANTDTQYFGPGTRLTVL.

This clone has more than one count but fewer than ten. The J gene is TRBJ2-7, the V gene TRBV9; weak D call: TRBD2 (5 bases). Trimming cost V 3 bases and J 0 bases, with 13 bases left between them. Germline CDR1 SGDLS, CDR2 YYNGEE. The CDR3 sequence is 15 residues long. The DNA for the CDR3 is TGTGCCAGCAGCGAACTAGATAACTTCTCCTACGAGCAGTACTTC. As protein: CASSELDNFSYEQYF.

The rearrangement uses TRBV28 and TRBJ1-1, with 7 positions matching TRBD1. Trimming took 7 bases from V and 2 from J; bases not matched to a gene: 4. Germline assignment: CDR1 MDHEN and CDR2 SYDVKM. The CDR3 covers 13 residues. CDR3 amino acids: CASIQGLNTEAFF. CDR3 nucleotide sequence: TGTGCCAGCATACAGGGGTTAAACACTGAAGCTTTCTTT.

This clone was seen many times. The chain combines TRBV21-1 with TRBJ1-3. TRBV21-1 is a pseudogene locus. The CDR3 extends over 14 amino acids. Here the CDR3 reads CASSKEVWEDTIYF. CDR3 coding DNA: TGTGCCAGCAGCAAAGAGGTCTGGGAGGACACCATATATTTT.

The V call is TRBV28, the J call TRBJ2-1; the match to TRBD2 covers 10 bases. Germline V gene lookup returns CDR1 MDHEN and CDR2 SYDVKM. The CDR3 covers 15 residues. The J segment lost 4 bases and the V segment lost 8 bases, leaving 8 bases of the junction unmatched. The CDR3 spells CASGKRTSGYNEQFF. CDR3 in DNA: TGTGCCAGCGGGAAACGGACTAGCGGATACAATGAGCAGTTCTTC.

The rearrangement uses TRBV27 and TRBJ1-2; D ambiguous. V was shortened by 5 bases and J by 6 bases, with 22 bases between the two germline ends. From germline, CDR1 is MNHEY and CDR2 SMNVEV (reference sequence). The CDR3 totals 16 residues. The CDR3 reads CASSPARLFRIHGYTF. The CDR3 DNA reads as TGTGCCAGCAGTCCCGCTAGGCTTTTCCGCATCCATGGCTACACCTTC.

The gene calls are TRBV19 and TRBJ1-1; 11 nucleotides agree with TRBD1. The CDR3 consists of 13 residues. Germline CDR1 LNHDA, CDR2 SQIVND (reference sequence). The ends lost 5 bases at V and 6 bases at J; junction bases unmatched: 2. The CDR3 loop reads CASSSGQGAEAFF. In nucleotides, the CDR3 is TGTGCCAGTAGTTCGGGACAGGGGGCTGAAGCTTTCTTT.

Concerning this clone itself: The same CDR3 is also encoded by other DNA sequences in this sample. The chain couples TRBV27 to TRBJ2-1, with D maybe TRBD2 (5 bases). Germline lookup yields CDR1 MNHEY and CDR2 SMNVEV (reference sequence). Trimming left V 6 bases short and J 0 bases short, with 12 bases between. This CDR3 comprises 15 residues. The CDR3 region is CASSLARSSYNEQFF. The CDR3 coding sequence is TGTGCCAGCAGCCTAGCCAGGAGCTCCTACAATGAGCAGTTCTTC.

The chain carries TRBV27 and TRBJ2-1, with D possibly being TRBD2 (6 bases). This CDR3 comprises 16 residues. V was pared by 7 bases and J by 0 bases, with 16 bases between. The germline V gene has CDR1 MNHEY and CDR2 SMNVEV (reference sequence). As DNA, the CDR3 is TGTGCCAGCACTCGACTAGGGCCGAGCTCCTACAATGAGCAGTTCTTC. Encoded protein: CASTRLGPSSYNEQFF.